Reported below is one T cell receptor beta chain. Its antigen is not identified. CDR1 SGHDT and CDR2 YYEEEE come from the germline V gene. This CDR3 has 15 amino acids. With 3 bases clipped from V and 5 bases from J, the junction kept 6 bases outside the gene matches. The data were taken from a study of T cells after yellow fever vaccination. Study findings and constraints: Only a small proportion of the clonotypes turned up in both the CD4 and the CD8 compartments, likely arising from convergent recombination.

TCRdb used MiXCR to reprocess the 5' RACE reads, holding one entry per CDR3 protein. Among some 340,000 distinct CDR3 sequences listed, 4.1% were seen once. The TCR sequence derives from a man in his late teens or twenties who received the YFV17D yellow fever vaccine. The sequences come from PBMCs, collected 5 days after the yellow fever booster vaccination. The chain couples TRBV5-6 to TRBJ2-2, with 8 bases lining up with TRBD2. The CDR3 loop reads CASSYPSGGTGELFF. CDR3 nucleotides: TGTGCCAGCAGCTACCCCAGCGGGGGTACCGGGGAGCTGTTTTTT.